The T cell receptor (beta chain) described here comes from a study of T-cell reconstitution after alpha-beta-depleted transplantation in children. Study outcomes and limitations: From surviving recipient T cells and thymic progenitors came the high day-60 TCRbeta diversity observed in some patients. Counts and diversity of T cells one year after transplant came mostly from newly produced T cells.

This clonotype was counted at least ten times. Antigen unknown. Unique molecular identifiers were used in preparing the TCRbeta library. TCRdb used MiXCR to reprocess the PCR reads, holding one entry per CDR3 protein. The sample contains under 300,000 distinct CDR3 sequences, around 10% of which appear only once. Per the germline V gene, CDR1 is DFQATT and CDR2 is SNEGSKA (reference sequence). V lost 5 bases and J lost 6, with 14 bases in between. There are 13 residues in the CDR3. The sequence was obtained from a male patient aged 2 to 9 who had a stem cell transplant for chronic granulomatous disease, so the T cells may come from the graft donor. V usage is TRBV20-1 and J usage is TRBJ2-1; D call uncertain. The sequencing used peripheral blood, collected 180 days after TCRalphabeta/CD19-depleted stem cell transplant. CDR3 protein: CSALTDGLNEQFF. The CDR3 nucleotides read TGCAGTGCTCTCACGGATGGCCTCAATGAGCAGTTCTTC.